The 24 T cell receptor beta chains below were found in one sample sequenced in a study of blood T cell repertoires in COVID-19. The repertoire was sequenced with immunoSEQ multiplex PCR; TCRdb's copy has only in-frame clones and lacks some. Of approximately 64,000 clones listed, 70% to 90% are singletons. The specimen was peripheral blood. Source of these receptors: a man aged 70-80 years with acute or convalescent COVID-19.

The chain combines TRBV7-2 with TRBJ2-7, with 7 bases matching TRBD2. Germline CDR1 reads SGHTA; CDR2 reads FQGNSA. J was trimmed by 7 bases and V by 0 bases; bases with no gene match: 9. The CDR3 is made up of 15 amino acids. The CDR3 region is CASSLAGRVDREQYF. CDR3 nucleotides: TGTGCCAGCAGCTTAGCAGGGAGGGTGGATAGGGAGCAGTACTTC. Full variable domain (rest looked up from reference TRBV7-2 and TRBJ2-7): GAGVSQSPSNKVTEKGKDVELRCDPISGHTALYWYRQSLGQGLEFLIYFQGNSAPDKSGLPSDRFSAERTGGSVSTLTIQRTQQEDSAVYLCASSLAGRVDREQYFGPGTRLTVT.

This clone was seen once. The genes are TRBV4-3 and TRBJ1-1; D gene ambiguous. The CDR3 runs 14 residues. The germline gives CDR1 LGHNA, CDR2 YSLEER. Deletions cut 0 bases from V and 5 bases from J, with 10 bases between. The CDR3 bases are TGCGCCAGCAGCCAAGATGTTGGGGAGACTGAAGCTTTCTTT. Its translation: CASSQDVGETEAFF.

The V gene is TRBV5-6, the J gene TRBJ1-3; a possible D gene is TRBD1 (6 bases). The CDR3 runs to 18 residues. V dropped 4 bases and J dropped 0 bases, with 20 bases sitting between them. The germline V gene encodes CDR1 SGHDT and CDR2 YYEEEE. This chain's CDR3 is CASSTLGGASYSGNTIYF. The CDR3 nucleotides are TGTGCCAGCAGCACTCTGGGGGGGGCGAGCTACTCTGGAAACACCATATATTTT.

The J gene is TRBJ1-1, the V gene TRBV10-3; 7 nucleotides line up with TRBD1. The V and J ends lost 6 bases and 4 bases, in that order; junction bases with no gene match: 5. The CDR3 loop spans 13 amino acids. The germline V gene encodes CDR1 ENHRY and CDR2 SYGVKD. The CDR3 bases are TGTGCCATCAGCAGGGGGTCGGGCACTGAAGCTTTCTTT. It translates to CAISRGSGTEAFF.

The chain uses TRBV7-9 and TRBJ2-7; D is perhaps TRBD1 (6 bases). The CDR3 runs to 13 residues. V lost 5 bases to trimming and J lost 3 bases, with 11 bases between them. Per germline, CDR1 SEHNR and CDR2 FQNEAQ (reference sequence). The CDR3 sequence: CASSPDSIYEQYF. For the CDR3, the DNA is TGTGCCAGCAGCCCGGACAGTATCTACGAGCAGTACTTC.

The rearrangement links TRBV7-2 to TRBJ2-5; D ambiguous. CDR1 and CDR2 from the germline V gene are SGHTA and FQGNSA. Trimming stripped 2 bases from V and 5 bases from J, with 6 bases between. This CDR3 spans 12 amino acids. The CDR3 loop reads CASSLPEETQYF. CDR3 DNA: TGTGCCAGCAGCTTACCCGAGGAGACCCAGTACTTC.

The CDR3 loop is CASSLPFANPTYEQYF. The CDR3 DNA sequence: TGTGCCAGCAGTTTGCCCTTCGCGAATCCCACCTACGAGCAGTACTTC. The chain uses TRBV28 and TRBJ2-7; no definite D call. The CDR3 is made up of 16 amino acids. V dropped 3 bases and J dropped 2 bases, with 17 bases sitting between them. Per the germline V gene, CDR1 is MDHEN and CDR2 is SYDVKM.

This clone was counted a few times. This chain connects TRBV6-1 to TRBJ1-5; 9 nucleotides align to TRBD1. Germline values: CDR1 MNHNS, CDR2 SASEGT. With 3 bases clipped from V and 4 bases from J, the junction kept 4 bases outside the gene matches. The CDR3 is made up of 15 amino acids. The CDR3 sequence: CASSEGQGRNQPQHF. The DNA of the CDR3 is TGTGCCAGCAGTGAGGGACAGGGTCGGAATCAGCCCCAGCATTTT.

The rearrangement joins TRBV28 to TRBJ1-1; D gene ambiguous. The CDR3 length is 15 residues. Germline lookup yields CDR1 MDHEN and CDR2 SYDVKM. The V end lost 1 base, the J end lost 1 base, and 10 bases lay between the germline ends. CDR3 in DNA: TGTGCCAGCAGTTTATACGGGTCGGGGAACACTGAAGCTTTCTTT. This encodes CASSLYGSGNTEAFF.

This sequence joins TRBV4-3 and TRBJ2-1, with 9 bases identical to TRBD2. The V gene's germline CDR1 is LGHNA and CDR2 YSLEER. The CDR3 is 17 amino acids. With V trimmed by 4 bases and J by 4 bases, 11 bases remained unmatched. The CDR3 DNA is TGCGCCAGCAGCCCCGCGTTGGATAGCGGGGGTTACAATGAGCAGTTCTTC. Amino acid sequence: CASSPALDSGGYNEQFF.

This clone is a singleton in its sample. The chain's CDR3 is CASSPHPDRKTTYEQYF. The CDR3 nucleotides read TGCGCCAGCAGCCCACACCCAGACAGGAAGACCACCTACGAGCAGTACTTC. The genes are TRBV5-1 and TRBJ2-7; possibly TRBD1 for D (6 bases). The V and J ends lost 4 bases and 2 bases respectively, with 22 bases between them. The CDR3 has 17 amino acids. Germline CDR1 SGHRS, CDR2 YFSETQ.

This chain connects TRBV12-3 or TRBV12-4 to TRBJ2-5; 7 nucleotides align to TRBD2. The CDR3 is 13 amino acids. Trimming cost V 7 bases and J 3 bases; bases outside gene matches: 5. CDR3 residues: CASTAGDEETQYF. CDR3 in DNA: TGTGCCAGCACGGCGGGGGACGAAGAGACCCAGTACTTC.

The chain carries TRBV3-1 (or the pseudogene TRBV3-2) and TRBJ2-5, with 9 bases fitting TRBD2. Germline V gene data show CDR1 as LGHDT and CDR2 as YNNKEL (reference sequence). The CDR3 is made up of 17 amino acids. The J segment lost 3 bases and the V segment lost 7 bases, leaving 15 bases of the junction unmatched. The CDR3 DNA reads TGTGCCAGCACCCGATCGGGAATAGCGGGGGCCAAAGAGACCCAGTACTTC. Encoded protein: CASTRSGIAGAKETQYF.

The chain combines TRBV12-3 or TRBV12-4 with TRBJ2-1; D possibly corresponds to TRBD2 (6 bases). CDR3 length: 13 amino acids. Trimming removed 6 bases from V and 10 bases from J, with 16 bases in between. CDR3 in DNA: TGTGCCAGCAGCCTGGGGCGGGGTGTGGAGCAGTTCTTC. Translating gives CASSLGRGVEQFF.

The chain is built from TRBV18 and TRBJ2-1; D gene unclear. Per the germline V gene, CDR1 is KGHSH and CDR2 is LQKENI. This CDR3 contains 13 residues. Trimming left V 3 bases short and J 5 bases short, with 8 bases between. Written as DNA, the CDR3 is TGTGCCAGCTCACCGGAGCAGAACAATGAGCAGTTCTTC. This sequence encodes CASSPEQNNEQFF.

The chain carries TRBV7-2 and TRBJ2-2; perhaps TRBD1 as D (5 bases). V lost 3 bases and J lost 6, with 14 bases in between. Germline values: CDR1 SGHTA, CDR2 FQGNSA. CDR3 size: 15 residues. For the CDR3, the DNA is TGTGCCAGCAGCTTTAGCAGGGTGGACGCCGGGGAGCTGTTTTTT. Translated, it gives CASSFSRVDAGELFF.

The chain is built from TRBV25-1 and TRBJ2-7; TRBD1 aligns across 7 bases. CDR1 and CDR2 (germline): MGHDK, SYGVNS. The CDR3 sequence is 16 residues long. V dropped 2 bases and J dropped 3; count of bases not matched to a gene: 10. The CDR3 sequence: CASSERYRGDIYEQYF. The CDR3 bases are TGTGCCAGCAGTGAACGTTACAGGGGCGACATCTACGAGCAGTACTTC.

This clone was counted only a few times. The rearrangement links TRBV5-4 to TRBJ2-7; 8 bases are a match to TRBD2. The V gene's germline CDR1 is SGHNT and CDR2 YYREEE (reference sequence). This CDR3 has 15 residues. The J segment lost 2 bases and the V segment lost 4 bases, leaving 8 bases of the junction unmatched. The CDR3 DNA reads TGTGCCAGCAGCCCATATTTTAGCGGGGCCTACGAGCAGTACTTC. Protein: CASSPYFSGAYEQYF.

The chain links TRBV18 to TRBJ2-2; maybe TRBD1 (5 bases). Trimming pared 1 base from V and 1 base from J, leaving 13 bases between. The CDR3 sequence is 17 residues long. The V gene's germline CDR1 is KGHSH and CDR2 LQKENI. CDR3 sequence reads: CASSPQTPDKNTGELFF. The CDR3 bases are TGTGCCAGCTCACCACAGACCCCGGACAAGAACACCGGGGAGCTGTTTTTT.

The gene calls are TRBV7-6 and TRBJ2-1; 7 bases match TRBD1. J lost 3 bases, V lost 4 bases, and 12 bases had no gene match. The CDR3 loop spans 17 amino acids. The germline V gene encodes CDR1 SGHVS and CDR2 FNYEAQ. CDR3 nucleotide sequence: TGTGCCAGCAGCTCCACTTCCGGCAGGGGGAGCTACAATGAGCAGTTCTTC. This gives the protein CASSSTSGRGSYNEQFF.

This chain joins TRBV12-5 and TRBJ1-5; possible D gene TRBD1, 6 bases. The CDR3 length is 17 residues. The V end lost 0 bases, the J end lost 3 bases, and 15 bases lay between the germline ends. Germline V CDR1 and CDR2: LGHNT, FRNRAP. This CDR3 is CASGLVRGQTDNQPQHF. The DNA for the CDR3 is TGTGCTAGTGGTTTGGTACGCGGACAGACGGACAATCAGCCCCAGCATTTT.

This chain uses TRBV5-1 with TRBJ2-5; D perhaps matches TRBD2 (6 bases). V was clipped by 4 bases and J by 4 bases, with 14 bases between them. Per the germline V gene, CDR1 is SGHRS and CDR2 is YFSETQ. This CDR3 contains 14 residues. CDR3 sequence: CASSPDAGPETQYF. The CDR3 DNA reads as TGCGCCAGCAGCCCCGACGCGGGGCCAGAGACCCAGTACTTC.

The genes are TRBV27 and TRBJ1-5; weak D call: TRBD1 (5 bases). This CDR3 has 16 residues. Trimming removed 8 bases from V and 2 bases from J, with 19 bases in between. CDR1 and CDR2 (germline): MNHEY, SMNVEV (reference sequence). CDR3 region: CASLPVGGVGNQPQHF. The CDR3 bases are TGTGCCAGCCTTCCGGTCGGGGGGGTGGGCAATCAGCCCCAGCATTTT.

The chain carries TRBV3-1 (or the pseudogene TRBV3-2) and TRBJ2-1, with TRBD2 matching 11 bases. The V gene's germline CDR1 is LGHDT and CDR2 YNNKEL (reference sequence). The J segment lost 10 bases and the V segment lost 3 bases, leaving 11 bases of the junction unmatched. This CDR3 has 16 amino acids. The CDR3 is CASSHTSGGQAEEQFF. The CDR3 DNA sequence: TGTGCCAGCAGCCATACTAGCGGGGGCCAGGCAGAAGAGCAGTTCTTC.